These 28 T cell receptor beta chains were all obtained from the same sample, sequenced in a study of blood T cell repertoires in COVID-19. Here immunoSEQ multiplex PCR was the method, and the copy in TCRdb shows in-frame clones only, minus some. This table has 190,000 or so clones, over 80% appearing once. Sequencing was done on a sample of PBMCs or T cells enriched from blood (not recorded which). The receptors stem from a man aged 18 to 29 with acute COVID-19.

This clone was counted only a few times. The chain is built from TRBV30 and TRBJ2-6, with 12 bases aligning to TRBD2. The germline V gene encodes CDR1 GTSNPN and CDR2 SVGIG (reference sequence). Germline trimming cut 7 bases from V and 0 bases from J; bases unmatched to any gene: 13. The CDR3 is 19 residues long. The CDR3 region is CAFRGPLAGGISGANVLTF. Here the CDR3 DNA reads TGTGCCTTTAGGGGGCCTCTAGCGGGAGGGATCTCTGGGGCCAACGTCCTGACTTTC. Together with reference TRBV30 and TRBJ2-6, the CDR3 gives the full variable domain: SQTIHQWPATLVQPVGSPLSLECTVEGTSNPNLYWYRQAAGRGLQLLFYSVGIGQISSEVPQNLSASRPQDRQFILSSKKLLLSDSGFYLCAFRGPLAGGISGANVLTFGAGSRLTVL.

The V gene is TRBV19, the J gene TRBJ2-7, with 11 bases lining up with TRBD2. Germline CDR1 reads LNHDA; CDR2 reads SQIVND (reference sequence). The V gene end was trimmed by 3 bases and the J gene end by 5 bases; junction bases not matched to a gene: 3. The CDR3 length is 14 residues. Here the CDR3 reads CASSILAGGNEQYF. In nucleotides, the CDR3 is TGTGCCAGTAGTATTTTAGCGGGAGGGAACGAGCAGTACTTC.

The rearrangement joins TRBV12-3 or TRBV12-4 to TRBJ2-7, with 7 bases identical to TRBD2. This CDR3 region has 13 residues. With V trimmed by 7 bases and J by 2 bases, 5 bases remained unmatched. CDR3 amino acids: CASTPSGAYEQYF. CDR3 coding DNA: TGTGCCAGCACCCCTAGCGGAGCCTACGAGCAGTACTTC.

The chain couples TRBV7-8 to TRBJ2-3, with 14 bases matching TRBD2. The V and J ends lost 1 base and 1 base, in that order; junction bases with no gene match: 4. CDR1 and CDR2 (germline): SGHVS, FQNEAQ. The CDR3 is made up of 18 amino acids. CDR3 in amino acids: CASSLGGTSGSGTDTQYF. The CDR3 DNA reads as TGTGCCAGCAGCTTAGGGGGGACTAGCGGGAGCGGCACAGATACGCAGTATTTT.

This rearrangement joins TRBV27 to TRBJ1-4, with TRBD1 matching over 7 bases. V lost 5 bases and J lost 2; bases outside the gene matches: 11. This CDR3 has 17 residues. Germline values: CDR1 MNHEY, CDR2 SMNVEV (reference sequence). This chain's CDR3 is CASSTTPTGPTNEKLFF. CDR3 DNA: TGTGCCAGCAGTACCACCCCGACAGGGCCGACTAATGAAAAACTGTTTTTT.

The J gene is TRBJ2-1, the V gene TRBV24-1; a possible D gene is TRBD1 (5 bases). This CDR3 spans 15 amino acids. The ends were cut back, 6 bases at V and 0 bases at J, with 11 bases in the middle. Germline V gives CDR1 KGHDR, CDR2 SFDVKD. The CDR3 DNA reads as TGTGCCACCAGTACCAGGGAAAGCTCCTACAATGAGCAGTTCTTC. It codes for CATSTRESSYNEQFF.

This clone was picked up one time. The rearrangement links TRBV7-2 to TRBJ2-5; D perhaps matches TRBD2 (5 bases). Germline CDR1 reads SGHTA; CDR2 reads FQGNSA. Deletions cut 3 bases from V and 5 bases from J, with 10 bases between. This CDR3 is built from 13 residues. The CDR3 sequence is CASSFSRRETQYF. The CDR3 nucleotides read TGTGCCAGCAGCTTCTCTAGGAGGGAGACCCAGTACTTC.

The chain links TRBV11-1 to TRBJ2-3; no firm D call. The CDR3 consists of 11 residues. Germline-derived CDR1 and CDR2 are SGHAT and FQDESV (reference sequence). This chain's CDR3 is CASETTDTQYF. The CDR3 bases are TGTGCTAGTGAAACGACAGATACGCAGTATTTT.

J is TRBJ1-5 and V is TRBV6-1, with 7 bases aligning to TRBD1. V lost 2 bases to trimming and J lost 2 bases; unmatched junction nucleotides: 3. CDR3 size: 15 residues. Germline-derived CDR1 and CDR2 are MNHNS and SASEGT. CDR3 protein: CASSETGEGNQPQHF. The CDR3 nucleotides read TGTGCCAGCAGTGAAACAGGGGAAGGCAATCAGCCCCAGCATTTT.

This chain connects TRBV5-1 to TRBJ2-5; 7 nucleotides line up with TRBD1. Germline CDR1 is SGHRS and CDR2 is YFSETQ. The V gene end was trimmed by 7 bases and the J gene end by 5 bases; junction bases not matched to a gene: 14. The CDR3 is 15 residues long. CDR3 amino acids: CASSNGGTGEETQYF. The CDR3 DNA reads as TGCGCCAGCTCGAATGGGGGTACAGGGGAGGAGACCCAGTACTTC.

The chain is built from TRBV6-5 and TRBJ2-2, with TRBD1 identical over 7 bases. Germline CDR1 MNHEY, CDR2 SVGAGI. The V segment lost 6 bases and the J segment 0 bases; nucleotides outside the gene matches: 4. The CDR3 spans 15 residues. CDR3 coding DNA: TGTGCCAGCAGAGCCGGGACAGCGAACACCGGGGAGCTGTTTTTT. Protein product: CASRAGTANTGELFF.

The J gene is TRBJ2-7, the V gene TRBV2; D might be TRBD2 (5 bases). The germline V and J ends were trimmed by 4 bases and 3 bases, with 7 bases remaining between them. Germline V gene sequence: CDR1 SNHLY, CDR2 FYNNEI. CDR3 length: 12 amino acids. The CDR3 spells CASSVRDYEQYF. The CDR3 DNA reads TGTGCCAGCAGTGTGAGGGACTACGAGCAGTACTTC.

This rearrangement joins TRBV7-9 to TRBJ2-3; maybe TRBD1 (6 bases). V gave up 5 bases and J gave up 4 bases, with 10 bases separating them. Germline V gives CDR1 SEHNR, CDR2 FQNEAQ (reference sequence). The CDR3 contains 13 residues. The DNA for the CDR3 is TGTGCCAGCAGCCTACCAGGGGCAGATACGCAGTATTTT. Amino acids: CASSLPGADTQYF.

V gene TRBV4-1 combines with J gene TRBJ1-5, with TRBD1 matching over 7 bases. After removal of 0 bases from V and 4 bases from J, the junction contained 0 bases not matched to a gene. This CDR3 region has 14 residues. The germline gives CDR1 MGHRA, CDR2 YSYEKL. The CDR3 coding sequence is TGCGCCAGCAGCCAAGAGACAGGGAATCAGCCCCAGCATTTT. This sequence encodes CASSQETGNQPQHF.

This rearrangement joins TRBV30 to TRBJ2-7; tentative D call: TRBD1 (5 bases). The CDR3 spans 13 residues. V lost 3 bases to trimming and J lost 3 bases, with 12 bases between them. Germline CDR1 reads GTSNPN; CDR2 reads SVGIG (reference sequence). The CDR3 region has the DNA TGTGCCTGGAGGGAGACAGCCTTCTACGAGCAGTACTTC. It yields the protein CAWRETAFYEQYF. Drawing the rest from reference TRBV30 and TRBJ2-7, the complete variable domain is SQTIHQWPATLVQPVGSPLSLECTVEGTSNPNLYWYRQAAGRGLQLLFYSVGIGQISSEVPQNLSASRPQDRQFILSSKKLLLSDSGFYLCAWRETAFYEQYFGPGTRLTVT.

The rearrangement links TRBV11-1 to TRBJ2-7; 11 nucleotides match TRBD2. V lost 5 bases and J lost 0; bases outside the gene matches: 6. Germline V gene sequence: CDR1 SGHAT, CDR2 FQDESV (reference sequence). CDR3 length: 16 residues. The CDR3: CASSGRLAGSSYEQYF. The CDR3 DNA follows: TGTGCCAGCAGCGGGAGACTAGCGGGAAGCTCCTACGAGCAGTACTTC. Combining the CDR3 with reference TRBV11-1 and TRBJ2-7 gives the whole variable domain EAEVAQSPRYKITEKSQAVAFWCDPISGHATLYWYRQILGQGPELLVQFQDESVVDDSQLPKDRFSAERLKGVDSTLKIQPAELGDSAMYLCASSGRLAGSSYEQYFGPGTRLTVT.

The V gene is TRBV11-3, the J gene TRBJ2-3; TRBD2 might be the D (6 bases). With 2 bases removed from V and 4 bases from J, the gap between germline ends came to 10 bases. The CDR3 is made up of 14 amino acids. CDR1 and CDR2 from the germline V gene are SGHNT and YENEEA. The CDR3 nucleotides are TGTGCCAGCAGCTTAACCGGGGGACCAGATACGCAGTATTTT. Translated, it gives CASSLTGGPDTQYF.

This sequence joins TRBV6-1 and TRBJ2-7; maybe TRBD1 (5 bases). This CDR3 contains 13 residues. Per the germline V gene, CDR1 is MNHNS and CDR2 is SASEGT. V lost 2 bases to trimming and J lost 5 bases, with 10 bases between them. CDR3 sequence: CASSERRGHEQYF. DNA of the CDR3: TGTGCCAGCAGTGAAAGAAGGGGCCACGAGCAGTACTTC.

This rearrangement joins TRBV7-2 to TRBJ2-2, with D uncertain. The V end lost 1 base, the J end lost 5 bases, and 8 bases lay between the germline ends. CDR3 length equals 14 residues. Germline CDR1 reads SGHTA; CDR2 reads FQGNSA. The CDR3 region is CASSLGALTGELFF. The CDR3 region has the DNA TGTGCCAGCAGCTTAGGGGCCCTAACCGGGGAGCTGTTTTTT.

The V gene is TRBV27, the J gene TRBJ2-1; 11 nucleotides match TRBD2. Germline CDR1 reads MNHEY; CDR2 reads SMNVEV (reference sequence). The CDR3 is 15 amino acids. V lost 5 bases and J lost 5; bases outside the gene matches: 5. The CDR3 here is CASSPGTSGHNEQFF. DNA of the CDR3: TGTGCCAGCAGTCCCGGGACTAGCGGACACAATGAGCAGTTCTTC.

The gene calls are TRBV28 and TRBJ2-1, with TRBD2 matching 7 bases. Germline assignment: CDR1 MDHEN and CDR2 SYDVKM. The CDR3 extends over 15 amino acids. V was clipped by 5 bases and J by 5 bases; unmatched bases: 9. The CDR3 nucleotides read TGTGCCAGCAGTGCAAGTAGCGGGCCTAACAATGAGCAGTTCTTC. Amino acids: CASSASSGPNNEQFF.

The V and J genes are TRBV4-2 and TRBJ2-7, with 8 bases aligning to TRBD2. The V gene's germline CDR1 is LGHNA and CDR2 YNFKEQ. Unmatched junction bases numbered 2, after V lost 3 bases and J lost 4 bases. This CDR3 has 13 amino acids. Here the CDR3 DNA reads TGTGCCAGCAGCCAGCGGGGGGAGTACGAGCAGTACTTC. Amino acid sequence: CASSQRGEYEQYF.

V usage is TRBV5-5 and J usage is TRBJ1-1; the match to TRBD1 covers 11 bases. The V gene end was trimmed by 3 bases and the J gene end by 11 bases; junction bases not matched to a gene: 9. The CDR3 runs to 14 residues. Germline-derived CDR1 and CDR2 are SGHKS and YYEKEE (reference sequence). The CDR3 here is CASSSGQGAIEAFF. CDR3 DNA sequence: TGTGCCAGCAGCTCCGGACAGGGGGCGATCGAGGCTTTCTTT. Variable domain in full (rest from reference TRBV5-5 and TRBJ1-1): DAGVTQSPTHLIKTRGQQVTLRCSPISGHKSVSWYQQVLGQGPQFIFQYYEKEERGRGNFPDRFSARQFPNYSSELNVNALLLGDSALYLCASSSGQGAIEAFFGQGTRLTVV.

The chain combines TRBV7-2 with TRBJ2-5; the match to TRBD1 covers 7 bases. Losses at the gene ends were 5 bases for V and 4 bases for J; bases not matched to a gene: 4. This CDR3 spans 13 amino acids. Looked up from germline, CDR1 is SGHTA and CDR2 is FQGNSA. CDR3 DNA sequence: TGTGCCAGCAGCCCCCGACAGGGAGAGACCCAGTACTTC. Its protein is CASSPRQGETQYF. Based on the CDR3 plus reference TRBV7-2 and TRBJ2-5, the full variable domain is GAGVSQSPSNKVTEKGKDVELRCDPISGHTALYWYRQSLGQGLEFLIYFQGNSAPDKSGLPSDRFSAERTGGSVSTLTIQRTQQEDSAVYLCASSPRQGETQYFGPGTRLLVL.

The V call is TRBV7-9, the J call TRBJ2-5, with 7 bases that match TRBD1. This CDR3 region has 15 residues. Germline loops: CDR1 SEHNR, CDR2 FQNEAQ (reference sequence). Trimming removed 1 base from V and 4 bases from J; junction bases left unmatched: 6. CDR3 sequence: CASSLGQGVIETQYF. For the CDR3, the DNA is TGTGCCAGCAGCTTAGGACAGGGCGTAATAGAGACCCAGTACTTC. The variable domain in full, completed from reference TRBV7-9 and TRBJ2-5, reads DTGVSQNPRHKITKRGQNVTFRCDPISEHNRLYWYRQTLGQGPEFLTYFQNEAQLEKSRLLSDRFSAERPKGSFSTLEIQRTEQGDSAMYLCASSLGQGVIETQYFGPGTRLLVL.

The rearrangement links TRBV6-2 or TRBV6-3 to TRBJ2-3, with TRBD2 identical over 7 bases. The CDR3 sequence is 16 residues long. CDR1 MNHEY and CDR2 SVGEGT come from the germline V gene. The J segment lost 6 bases and the V segment lost 2 bases, leaving 11 bases of the junction unmatched. DNA for the CDR3: TGTGCCAGCAGTTACGGGGGACTACCTTCGGGGGATACGCAGTATTTT. Translating it yields CASSYGGLPSGDTQYF.

The chain employs TRBV10-2 and TRBJ2-1, with TRBD2 matching 8 bases. The V segment lost 9 bases and the J segment 2 bases; nucleotides outside the gene matches: 6. Per germline, CDR1 WSHSY and CDR2 SAAADI. The CDR3 has 14 residues. CDR3 amino acids: CASLAGTPYNEQFF. Here the CDR3 DNA reads TGCGCCAGTTTAGCGGGAACCCCCTACAATGAGCAGTTCTTC.

The V and J genes are TRBV6-2 or TRBV6-3 and TRBJ2-5; D ambiguous. From germline, CDR1 is MNHEY and CDR2 SVGEGT. Trimming left V 2 bases short and J 7 bases short, with 8 bases between. The CDR3 loop spans 12 amino acids. The CDR3 region is CASSYGTGTQYF. CDR3 bases: TGTGCCAGCAGTTACGGCACGGGGACCCAGTACTTC.